This passage covers 28 T cell receptor beta chains from one sample sequenced in a study of T cell responses to AZD1222 COVID-19 vaccine. Clones were sequenced by immunoSEQ multiplex PCR, and TCRdb holds only the in-frame ones, with some missing. The sample holds roughly 120,000 clones, around 89% seen once. The input for sequencing was peripheral blood, taken 28 days after the second AZD1222 dose. The receptors were sampled from an adult who received the AZD1222 COVID-19 vaccine.

The rearrangement links TRBV6-5 to TRBJ2-3, with D tentatively TRBD1 (6 bases). The CDR3 totals 14 residues. V lost 2 bases and J 0 bases, leaving 6 bases between the germline ends. Germline V gives CDR1 MNHEY, CDR2 SVGAGI. CDR3 coding DNA: TGTGCCAGCAGTTACGACAGGAGCACAGATACGCAGTATTTT. Protein sequence: CASSYDRSTDTQYF.

This clone was seen once. This sequence joins TRBV6-5 and TRBJ2-1, with 9 bases lining up with TRBD2. Germline V gene sequence: CDR1 MNHEY, CDR2 SVGAGI. The CDR3 spans 16 residues. Trimming removed 4 bases from V and 1 base from J; junction bases left unmatched: 5. CDR3 coding DNA: TGTGCCAGCAGTTCCACCCTAGCGGGGTCCTACAATGAGCAGTTCTTC. Translation: CASSSTLAGSYNEQFF.

The chain uses TRBV19 and TRBJ2-1; 7 bases line up with TRBD2. The CDR3 is made up of 15 amino acids. CDR1 and CDR2 (germline): LNHDA, SQIVND (reference sequence). Trimming took 3 bases from V and 2 from J; bases not matched to a gene: 4. The CDR3 coding sequence is TGTGCCAGTAGTATCTTGGGGGGGACCTACAATGAGCAGTTCTTC. Amino acid sequence: CASSILGGTYNEQFF.

Only a few counts were recorded for this clone. The V gene is TRBV19, the J gene TRBJ1-4, with a possible D match to TRBD1 (6 bases). CDR3 length: 17 amino acids. Between the trimmed V and J ends, which lost 6 bases and 5 bases, there was a span of 22 bases. Germline CDR1 reads LNHDA; CDR2 reads SQIVND (reference sequence). DNA of the CDR3: TGTGCCAGTAGGAGGTTCCTCGCGCGGGGGGCAAATGAAAAACTGTTTTTT. Amino acids: CASRRFLARGANEKLFF.

The CDR3 DNA follows: TGTGCCAGCAGTTTCCGCGGGACTGGGGCTGAAAAACTGTTTTTT. This codes for CASSFRGTGAEKLFF. The chain uses TRBV6-5 and TRBJ1-4; D may be TRBD1 (5 bases). Germline CDR1 and CDR2: MNHEY and SVGAGI. The CDR3 loop spans 15 amino acids. The ends were cut back, 4 bases at V and 7 bases at J, with 16 bases in the middle.

The chain has TRBV6-6 and TRBJ1-3; TRBD1 might be the D (5 bases). Deletions cut 5 bases from V and 0 bases from J, with 8 bases between. Looked up from germline, CDR1 is MNHNY and CDR2 is SVGAGI (reference sequence). The CDR3 has 14 residues. CDR3 nucleotide sequence: TGTGCCAGCAGTACAGGAAGCTCTGGAAACACCATATATTTT. Translation gives CASSTGSSGNTIYF.

The rearrangement joins TRBV7-9 to TRBJ1-5; D is unclear. The V gene's germline CDR1 is SEHNR and CDR2 FQNEAQ (reference sequence). V lost 1 base, J lost 1 base, and 5 bases lay in between. The CDR3 contains 14 residues. The CDR3 DNA reads as TGTGCCAGCAGCTTAGTGGGCAGCAATCAGCCCCAGCATTTT. Translating it yields CASSLVGSNQPQHF. The variable domain in full, with the rest retrieved from reference TRBV7-9 and TRBJ1-5, is DTGVSQNPRHKITKRGQNVTFRCDPISEHNRLYWYRQTLGQGPEFLTYFQNEAQLEKSRLLSDRFSAERPKGSFSTLEIQRTEQGDSAMYLCASSLVGSNQPQHFGDGTRLSIL.

The chain uses TRBV18 and TRBJ2-1; a possible D gene is TRBD1 (6 bases). Between the trimmed V and J ends, which lost 4 bases and 8 bases, there was a span of 21 bases. This CDR3 region has 16 residues. The germline V gene has CDR1 KGHSH and CDR2 LQKENI. CDR3 in DNA: TGTGCCAGCTCACAATTAACCGGGACAACGACTGATGAGCAGTTCTTC. It encodes CASSQLTGTTTDEQFF.

The rearrangement links TRBV4-1 to TRBJ2-1; 7 nucleotides align to TRBD1. V dropped 2 bases and J dropped 2; count of bases not matched to a gene: 6. The germline gives CDR1 MGHRA, CDR2 YSYEKL. The CDR3 is 16 amino acids. CDR3 bases: TGCGCCAGCAGCCAACAAACCGGGACAGCCTACAATGAGCAGTTCTTC. Protein product: CASSQQTGTAYNEQFF.

J is TRBJ2-1 and V is TRBV10-3; D may match TRBD1 or TRBD2 (5 bases each). The germline CDR1 and CDR2 sequences are ENHRY and SYGVKD. Trimming took 2 bases from V and 13 from J, leaving 9 bases between them. CDR3 length equals 11 residues. In DNA, the CDR3 is TGTGCCATCAGTGAGGCAGGGACCCAGTTCTTC. This translates into CAISEAGTQFF.

This clone has only one observation. The genes are TRBV19 and TRBJ1-6; 10 bases fit TRBD1. V dropped 6 bases and J dropped 5; count of bases not matched to a gene: 7. Looked up from germline, CDR1 is LNHDA and CDR2 is SQIVND (reference sequence). The CDR3 is made up of 16 amino acids. The CDR3 region has the DNA TGTGCCAGTAGCGACATCGGGACAGGGGATAATTCACCCCTCCACTTT. Protein product: CASSDIGTGDNSPLHF.

V and J are TRBV19 and TRBJ2-1; 13 nucleotides align to TRBD2. V shed 6 bases, J shed 8 bases, and the junction held 4 bases outside the gene matches. The CDR3 sequence is 14 residues long. Germline V lookup: CDR1 LNHDA, CDR2 SQIVND (reference sequence). The DNA of the CDR3 is TGTGCCAGTAGACTAGCGGGGGGGCGGGATGAGCAGTTCTTC. Amino acids: CASRLAGGRDEQFF.

The chain couples TRBV6-2 or TRBV6-3 to TRBJ2-3, with a tentative D call TRBD2 (5 bases). V was trimmed by 0 bases and J by 4 bases, leaving 8 bases between them. Looked up from germline, CDR1 is MNHEY and CDR2 is SVGEGT. The CDR3 spans 14 residues. The CDR3 is CASSYSRVADTQYF. CDR3 DNA: TGTGCCAGCAGTTACTCGAGGGTAGCAGATACGCAGTATTTT.

This chain uses TRBV4-3 with TRBJ2-5; 7 positions match TRBD2. CDR1 is LGHNA, CDR2 YSLEER, per germline. Trimming removed 0 bases from V and 4 bases from J; junction bases left unmatched: 8. The CDR3 has 16 amino acids. CDR3 nucleotide sequence: TGCGCCAGCAGCCAAGAGGGGGGAGGGCAGAGAGAGACCCAGTACTTC. It is translated as CASSQEGGGQRETQYF.

Here the CDR3 reads CASSSIAGVDTQYF. The CDR3 DNA follows: TGTGCCAGCAGCTCAATAGCGGGAGTAGATACGCAGTATTTT. V usage is TRBV5-6 and J usage is TRBJ2-3; 9 nucleotides agree with TRBD2. This CDR3 contains 14 residues. Germline assignment: CDR1 SGHDT and CDR2 YYEEEE. Unmatched junction bases numbered 4, after V lost 3 bases and J lost 5 bases.

This chain uses TRBV6-1 with TRBJ1-2; maybe TRBD1 (5 bases). Germline CDR1 MNHNS, CDR2 SASEGT. Trimming stripped 0 bases from V and 4 bases from J, with 9 bases between. This CDR3 is 14 amino acids long. The CDR3 DNA follows: TGTGCCAGCAGTGAAGCAGGAGGGGTCTATGGCTACACCTTC. Translating gives CASSEAGGVYGYTF.

This clone was seen only once. The chain is built from TRBV2 and TRBJ2-1; D remains ambiguous. With 3 bases removed from V and 4 bases from J, the gap between germline ends came to 1 base. The CDR3 covers 11 residues. Looked up from germline, CDR1 is SNHLY and CDR2 is FYNNEI. The DNA of the CDR3 is TGTGCCAGCAGTGAGTACAATGAGCAGTTCTTC. It translates to CASSEYNEQFF.

The chain employs TRBV27 and TRBJ1-1, with D uncertain. The V gene lost 1 base and the J gene lost 1 base, with 13 bases spanning the gap. Germline V gives CDR1 MNHEY, CDR2 SMNVEV (reference sequence). The CDR3 spans 16 residues. The CDR3 bases are TGTGCCAGCAGTTTATATCCCGGGGTGGCGAACACTGAAGCTTTCTTT. Protein sequence: CASSLYPGVANTEAFF.

The gene calls are TRBV12-3 or TRBV12-4 and TRBJ2-4; D is undetermined. The CDR3 is made up of 12 amino acids. The V end was cut by 3 bases, the J end by 5 bases, with 5 bases between. Here the CDR3 reads CASSFTQNIQYF. The CDR3, as DNA: TGTGCCAGCAGTTTTACCCAAAACATTCAGTACTTC.

This clone was recorded only once. In DNA, the CDR3 is TGTGCCAGCAGCAAAATACCGTATAAGCGGCAGGGGAATGCCGAAGCTTTCTTT. Translation: CASSKIPYKRQGNAEAFF. V and J are TRBV21-1 and TRBJ1-1; the table's D call, TRBD1, has no DNA check behind it. TRBV21-1 is classified as a pseudogene. The CDR3 is made up of 18 amino acids.

The V gene is TRBV5-1, the J gene TRBJ2-7, with 13 bases matching TRBD2. The CDR3 length is 14 residues. Germline trimming cut 2 bases from V and 7 bases from J; bases unmatched to any gene: 3. Germline CDR1 reads SGHRS; CDR2 reads YFSETQ. CDR3 region: CASSFGLAGEEQYF. The DNA for the CDR3 is TGCGCCAGCAGCTTCGGACTAGCGGGAGAGGAGCAGTACTTC.

This clone occurred a few times. The CDR3, as DNA: TGTGCCAGCAGTCCAACCGGGCCCCGGTTCTCCCGCGAGCAGTACTTC. Amino acids: CASSPTGPRFSREQYF. This rearrangement joins TRBV27 to TRBJ2-7; D gene ambiguous. Per germline, CDR1 MNHEY and CDR2 SMNVEV (reference sequence). The V and J ends lost 5 bases and 6 bases respectively, with 23 bases between them. The CDR3 has 16 amino acids.

The chain links TRBV2 to TRBJ1-2; 8 bases are a match to TRBD1. This CDR3 has 16 residues. The V segment lost 4 bases and the J segment 0 bases; nucleotides outside the gene matches: 7. Germline V gene sequence: CDR1 SNHLY, CDR2 FYNNEI. Here the CDR3 reads CASSGTPTGANYGYTF. The CDR3 DNA follows: TGTGCCAGCAGTGGAACCCCGACAGGGGCTAACTATGGCTACACCTTC.

The chain links TRBV6-1 to TRBJ1-1, with 10 nucleotides matching TRBD1. The ends lost 2 bases at V and 12 bases at J; junction bases unmatched: 9. Germline loops: CDR1 MNHNS, CDR2 SASEGT. This CDR3 has 14 amino acids. Here the CDR3 DNA reads TGTGCCAGCAGTGAAAGGGGACAGGGGCGTAGAACTTTCTTT. It translates to CASSERGQGRRTFF.

The rearrangement joins TRBV12-3 or TRBV12-4 to TRBJ1-1; D remains ambiguous. The V end lost 5 bases, the J end lost 5 bases, and 9 bases lay between the germline ends. This CDR3 is 12 amino acids long. The CDR3 sequence is CASSIPLTEAFF. CDR3 nucleotide sequence: TGTGCCAGCAGTATCCCCCTAACTGAAGCTTTCTTT.

The chain joins TRBV29-1 to TRBJ1-2; D not resolved. Between the trimmed V and J ends, which lost 4 bases and 7 bases, there was a span of 13 bases. This CDR3 is built from 12 residues. Germline V gives CDR1 SQVTM, CDR2 ANQGSEA. The CDR3 nucleotides are TGCAGCGTTGTAAACCCCCTGGTTGGCTACACCTTC. The encoded protein is CSVVNPLVGYTF.

The chain joins TRBV19 to TRBJ2-7, with 9 bases fitting TRBD1. The CDR3 is 14 residues long. CDR1 LNHDA and CDR2 SQIVND come from the germline V gene (reference sequence). The V segment lost 3 bases and the J segment 3 bases; nucleotides outside the gene matches: 3. The CDR3 bases are TGTGCCAGTAGTATCGCGGGACAGGGCTACGAGCAGTACTTC. This gives the protein CASSIAGQGYEQYF.

The table lists this clone with a count of one. This chain links TRBV13 with TRBJ1-1; maybe TRBD1 (6 bases). Germline CDR1 reads PRHDT; CDR2 reads FYEKMQ (reference sequence). CDR3 length: 13 amino acids. Trimming stripped 5 bases from V and 5 bases from J, with 12 bases between. The CDR3 DNA is TGTGCCAGCAGCGATCTTCAGGGGACTGAAGCTTTCTTT. It yields the protein CASSDLQGTEAFF.